This TCR beta chain derives from a study of T-cell memory formation after mild COVID-19. Study-wide points: Contracting CD4+ clones lay largely in CM and EM, with CD8+ ones residing in EMRA. Whether second-wave clones peaking at day 37 were SARS-CoV-2 specific went unconfirmed.

This clonotype was seen a handful of times. Antigen specificity is unknown. Germline assignment: CDR1 SQVTM and CDR2 ANQGSEA. The germline V and J ends were trimmed by 6 bases and 2 bases, with 16 bases remaining between them. The CDR3 totals 14 residues. MiXCR, applied by TCRdb to the 5' RACE reads, yields one record per CDR3 protein. Of 350,000 to 450,000 distinct CDR3 sequences in the sample, about 20% were seen once. The sequence came from an adult woman who had mild COVID-19 (a few samples of this study predate the infection). Cell type and time point are not known. Sequences were obtained from PBMCs or a T cell subset sorted from them (not recorded which). The chain couples TRBV29-1 to TRBJ1-1; D possibly corresponds to TRBD1 (6 bases). The CDR3 nucleotides are TGCAGCGTCGTTAACAGGGCTTTCAACACTGAAGCTTTCTTT. It codes for CSVVNRAFNTEAFF.